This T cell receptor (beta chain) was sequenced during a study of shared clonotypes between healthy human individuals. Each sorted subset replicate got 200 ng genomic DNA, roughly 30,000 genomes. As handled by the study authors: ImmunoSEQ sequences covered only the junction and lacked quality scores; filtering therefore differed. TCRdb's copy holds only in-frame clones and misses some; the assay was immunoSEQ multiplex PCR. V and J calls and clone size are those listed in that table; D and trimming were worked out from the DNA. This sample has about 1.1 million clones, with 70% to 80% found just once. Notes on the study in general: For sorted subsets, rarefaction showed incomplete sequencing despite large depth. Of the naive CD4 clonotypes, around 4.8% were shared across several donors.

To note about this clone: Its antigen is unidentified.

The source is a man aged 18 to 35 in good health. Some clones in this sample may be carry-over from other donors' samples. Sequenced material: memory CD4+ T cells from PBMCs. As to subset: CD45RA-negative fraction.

The CDR3 sequence is CASIGLGAVNYGYTF. As DNA, the CDR3 is TGTGCCAGTATTGGTCTGGGAGCAGTTAACTATGGCTACACCTTC. V is TRBV19 and J is TRBJ1-2; D ambiguous. V lost 7 bases, J lost 1 base, and 16 bases lay in between. Germline CDR1 LNHDA, CDR2 SQIVND (reference sequence). The CDR3 contains 15 residues.